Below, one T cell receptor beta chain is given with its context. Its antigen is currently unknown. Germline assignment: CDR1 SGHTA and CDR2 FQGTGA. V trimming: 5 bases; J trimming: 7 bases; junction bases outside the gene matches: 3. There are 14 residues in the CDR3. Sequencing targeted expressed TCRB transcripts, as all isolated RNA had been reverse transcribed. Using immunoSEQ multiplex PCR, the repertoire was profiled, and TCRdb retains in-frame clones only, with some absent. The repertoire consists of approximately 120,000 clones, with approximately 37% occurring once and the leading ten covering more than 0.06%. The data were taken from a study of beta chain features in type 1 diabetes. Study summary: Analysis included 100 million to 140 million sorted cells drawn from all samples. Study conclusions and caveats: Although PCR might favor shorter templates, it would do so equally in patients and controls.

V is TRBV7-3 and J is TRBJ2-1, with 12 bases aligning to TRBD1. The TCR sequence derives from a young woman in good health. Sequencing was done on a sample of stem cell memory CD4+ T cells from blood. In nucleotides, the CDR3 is TGTGCCAGCAGCCGGGACAGGGGGCTTAATGAGCAGTTCTTC. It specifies CASSRDRGLNEQFF.